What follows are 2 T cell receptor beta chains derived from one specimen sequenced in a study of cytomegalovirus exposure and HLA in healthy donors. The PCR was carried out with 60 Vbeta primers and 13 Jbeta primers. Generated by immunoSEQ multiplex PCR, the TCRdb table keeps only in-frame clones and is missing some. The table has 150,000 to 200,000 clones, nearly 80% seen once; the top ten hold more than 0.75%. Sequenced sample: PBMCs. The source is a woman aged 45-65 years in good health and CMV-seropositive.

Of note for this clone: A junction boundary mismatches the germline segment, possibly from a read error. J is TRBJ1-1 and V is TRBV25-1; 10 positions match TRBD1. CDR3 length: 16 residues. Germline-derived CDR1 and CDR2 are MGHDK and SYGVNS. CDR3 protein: CASSTSSGQGNAEAFF. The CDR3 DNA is TGTGCCAGCAGCACCTCCTCGGGACAGGGGAACGCTGAAGCTTTCTTT. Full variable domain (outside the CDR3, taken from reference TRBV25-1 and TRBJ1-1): EADIYQTPRYLVIGTGKKITLECSQTMGHDKMYWYQQDPGMELHLIHYSYGVNSTEKGDLSSESTVSRIRTEHFPLTLESARPSHTSQYLCASSTSSGQGNAEAFFGQGTRLTVV.

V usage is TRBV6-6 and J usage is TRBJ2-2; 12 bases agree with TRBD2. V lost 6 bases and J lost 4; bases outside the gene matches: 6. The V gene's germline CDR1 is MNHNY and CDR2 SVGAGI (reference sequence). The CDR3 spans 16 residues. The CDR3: CASRTPSGGATGELFF. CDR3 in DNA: TGTGCCAGCAGAACCCCTAGCGGGGGGGCCACCGGGGAGCTGTTTTTT.